The 18 T cell receptor beta chains in this list originate from one sample, sequenced in a study of control samples from healthy donors and cancer patients. Profiled with immunoSEQ multiplex PCR; TCRdb holds only in-frame clones, not every one. The repertoire holds around 120,000 clones, with 75% to 90% as singletons. Input material: PBMCs. These receptors all stem from a woman in her 50s with colorectal cancer.

The chain employs TRBV7-8 and TRBJ2-1; 7 nucleotides line up with TRBD1. Unmatched junction bases numbered 2, after V lost 2 bases and J lost 4 bases. The CDR3 is made up of 14 amino acids. Germline-derived CDR1 and CDR2 are SGHVS and FQNEAQ. The DNA for the CDR3 is TGTGCCAGCAGCTTAAGACAGGGATACAATGAGCAGTTCTTC. It translates to CASSLRQGYNEQFF. Variable domain in full (rest from reference TRBV7-8 and TRBJ2-1): GAGVSQSPRYKVAKRGQDVALRCDPISGHVSLFWYQQALGQGPEFLTYFQNEAQLDKSGLPSDRFFAERPEGSVSTLKIQRTQQEDSAVYLCASSLRQGYNEQFFGPGTRLTVL.

The rearrangement joins TRBV27 to TRBJ2-7, with 9 bases identical to TRBD1. Germline V gene sequence: CDR1 MNHEY, CDR2 SMNVEV (reference sequence). The ends lost 3 bases at V and 2 bases at J; junction bases unmatched: 11. The CDR3 is 17 residues long. For the CDR3, the DNA is TGTGCCAGCAGTTTTCCGCCGGGACAGGGCCATCCCTACGAGCAGTACTTC. Translation: CASSFPPGQGHPYEQYF.

The chain combines TRBV2 with TRBJ1-2, with D uncertain. The V gene's germline CDR1 is SNHLY and CDR2 FYNNEI. This CDR3 comprises 13 residues. V dropped 3 bases and J dropped 3 bases, with 8 bases sitting between them. CDR3 in DNA: TGTGCCAGCAGTGACGAAAGGGACTATGGCTACACCTTC. Amino acid sequence: CASSDERDYGYTF.

The chain employs TRBV2 and TRBJ1-1; no clear D gene. Looked up from germline, CDR1 is SNHLY and CDR2 is FYNNEI. The CDR3 has 12 amino acids. The germline V and J ends were trimmed by 7 bases and 1 base, with 7 bases remaining between them. The CDR3 region has the DNA TGTGCCAGCACCATAGAGAACACTGAAGCTTTCTTT. Protein product: CASTIENTEAFF.

V is TRBV5-1 and J is TRBJ1-2; 8 bases align to TRBD1. V trimming: 1 base; J trimming: 7 bases; junction bases outside the gene matches: 0. The CDR3 runs 12 residues. Germline assignment: CDR1 SGHRS and CDR2 YFSETQ. The CDR3: CASSLTGGGYTF. DNA for the CDR3: TGCGCCAGCAGCTTGACAGGGGGTGGCTACACCTTC.

The chain has TRBV5-1 and TRBJ1-1; D is ambiguous. Germline V CDR1 and CDR2: SGHRS, YFSETQ. Trimming pared 7 bases from V and 0 bases from J, leaving 10 bases between. The CDR3 is 13 residues long. In DNA form, the CDR3 reads TGCGCCAGCCGAACCGGACTGAACACTGAAGCTTTCTTT. This gives the protein CASRTGLNTEAFF.

The J gene is TRBJ1-6, the V gene TRBV19; possibly TRBD1 for D (5 bases). The CDR3 extends over 16 amino acids. From germline, CDR1 is LNHDA and CDR2 SQIVND (reference sequence). V gave up 3 bases and J gave up 4 bases, with 13 bases separating them. Written as DNA, the CDR3 is TGTGCCAGTAGTATTCAAGGGGCCAAATATAATTCACCCCTCCACTTT. Encoded protein: CASSIQGAKYNSPLHF.

The chain combines TRBV5-1 with TRBJ1-2; no firm D call. Trimming stripped 4 bases from V and 8 bases from J, with 18 bases between. CDR3 size: 14 residues. Per germline, CDR1 SGHRS and CDR2 YFSETQ. The CDR3 coding sequence is TGCGCCAGCAGCGCCGCCCAATATGGAGGAGGCTACACCTTC. This gives the protein CASSAAQYGGGYTF.

The V and J genes are TRBV24-1 and TRBJ2-4; 7 bases are shared with TRBD1. V trimming: 3 bases; J trimming: 1 base; junction bases outside the gene matches: 2. The CDR3 is made up of 15 amino acids. CDR1 and CDR2 from the germline V gene are KGHDR and SFDVKD. In DNA form, the CDR3 reads TGTGCCACCAGTGATCCGACAGGGGCCAAAAACATTCAGTACTTC. It translates to CATSDPTGAKNIQYF.

The chain has TRBV2 and TRBJ1-5; no clear D gene. This CDR3 is 17 amino acids long. V lost 0 bases, J lost 0 bases, and 12 bases lay in between. Per germline, CDR1 SNHLY and CDR2 FYNNEI. The CDR3 DNA reads TGTGCCAGCAGTGAAGCGCCATGGCGACTTAGCAATCAGCCCCAGCATTTT. This translates into CASSEAPWRLSNQPQHF. Complete variable domain (other parts from reference TRBV2 and TRBJ1-5): EPEVTQTPSHQVTQMGQEVILRCVPISNHLYFYWYRQILGQKVEFLVSFYNNEISEKSEIFDDQFSVERPDGSNFTLKIRSTKLEDSAMYFCASSEAPWRLSNQPQHFGDGTRLSIL.

Notes on this clone: The CDR3 does not close with the conserved phenylalanine or tryptophan, likely indicating a read error. This chain links TRBV6-2 or TRBV6-3 with TRBJ1-6, with D hard to call. CDR1 and CDR2 (germline): MNHEY, SVGEGT. The CDR3 spans 17 residues. The V end was cut by 2 bases, the J end by 0 bases, with 11 bases between. CDR3 bases: TGTGCCAGCAGTTACCCGGACTTGAGCTCCTATAATTCACCCCTCCACCTT. It translates to CASSYPDLSSYNSPLHL.

The chain carries TRBV19 and TRBJ2-2; TRBD1 matches at 9 bases. CDR1 and CDR2 from the germline V gene are LNHDA and SQIVND (reference sequence). The V segment lost 7 bases and the J segment 2 bases; nucleotides outside the gene matches: 11. This CDR3 is built from 17 residues. CDR3 residues: CASNWRSGQGNTGELFF. The DNA of the CDR3 is TGTGCCAGTAATTGGAGGTCGGGACAGGGTAACACCGGGGAGCTGTTTTTT. The full variable domain, completed using reference TRBV19 and TRBJ2-2, is DGGITQSPKYLFRKEGQNVTLSCEQNLNHDAMYWYRQDPGQGLRLIYYSQIVNDFQKGDIAEGYSVSREKKESFPLTVTSAQKNPTAFYLCASNWRSGQGNTGELFFGEGSRLTVL.

The V and J genes are TRBV5-4 and TRBJ2-5; 9 bases fit TRBD1. Germline CDR1 reads SGHNT; CDR2 reads YYREEE (reference sequence). The J segment lost 4 bases and the V segment lost 5 bases, leaving 6 bases of the junction unmatched. The CDR3 covers 14 residues. The CDR3 here is CASRRGQGSETQYF. The CDR3 DNA reads TGTGCCAGCAGGAGGGGACAGGGATCAGAGACCCAGTACTTC.

J is TRBJ1-1 and V is TRBV5-6; no clear D gene. Germline values: CDR1 SGHDT, CDR2 YYEEEE. This CDR3 is 13 amino acids long. The V and J ends lost 0 bases and 0 bases respectively, with 3 bases between them. The CDR3 sequence is CASSLGMNTEAFF. The DNA of the CDR3 is TGTGCCAGCAGCTTGGGGATGAACACTGAAGCTTTCTTT.

The chain carries TRBV3-1 (or the pseudogene TRBV3-2) and TRBJ2-2; D is undetermined. Germline V lookup: CDR1 LGHDT, CDR2 YNNKEL (reference sequence). Deletions cut 8 bases from V and 1 base from J, with 11 bases between. This CDR3 spans 14 amino acids. The CDR3 nucleotides read TGTGCCAGCCAGAACTTAGGGAACACCGGGGAGCTGTTTTTT. It yields the protein CASQNLGNTGELFF.

The chain uses TRBV29-1 and TRBJ1-2; D is ambiguous. In germline, CDR1 is SQVTM, CDR2 ANQGSEA. V lost 5 bases and J 2 bases, leaving 12 bases between the germline ends. The CDR3 spans 13 residues. CDR3 sequence (DNA): TGCAGCGTTCGGTCTACAGCGAACTATGGCTACACCTTC. Translated: CSVRSTANYGYTF.

The sample holds a few counts of this clone. This chain links TRBV7-8 with TRBJ2-1; D is undetermined. From germline, CDR1 is SGHVS and CDR2 FQNEAQ. The CDR3 covers 14 residues. V lost 4 bases, J lost 6 bases, and 13 bases lay in between. Here the CDR3 reads CASSSVASGNEQFF. DNA of the CDR3: TGTGCCAGCAGCTCGGTGGCATCGGGCAATGAGCAGTTCTTC. Complete variable domain (other parts from reference TRBV7-8 and TRBJ2-1): GAGVSQSPRYKVAKRGQDVALRCDPISGHVSLFWYQQALGQGPEFLTYFQNEAQLDKSGLPSDRFFAERPEGSVSTLKIQRTQQEDSAVYLCASSSVASGNEQFFGPGTRLTVL.

On this clone itself: Germline is not matched at one junction end, which may reflect a read error. V and J are TRBV6-1 and TRBJ1-1; D ambiguous. The CDR3 length is 16 residues. Germline values: CDR1 MNHNS, CDR2 SASEGT. This CDR3 reads CASSKARAPSPAEAFF. In DNA, the CDR3 is TGTGCCAGCAGTAAAGCTAGGGCTCCCTCTCCGGCTGAAGCTTTCTTT.